Below are 20 T cell receptor beta chains sequenced from a single sample in a study of cytomegalovirus exposure and HLA in healthy donors. 13 Jbeta primers and 60 Vbeta primers were used for the PCR. Assay used: immunoSEQ multiplex PCR; TCRdb lists only in-frame clones, some missing. The repertoire consists of about 190,000 clones, with approximately 75% occurring once and the leading ten covering under 5%. Specimen: PBMCs. The receptors were sampled from a man aged 25-45 years in good health and CMV-seropositive.

J is TRBJ2-5 and V is TRBV11-2; TRBD2 matches at 8 bases. Germline CDR1 and CDR2: SGHAT and FQNNGV. The CDR3 runs to 16 residues. The trim removed 5 bases at V and 1 base at J, leaving 9 bases unmatched. DNA of the CDR3: TGTGCCAGCAGCCCATTACTAGCGGCAACCCAAGAGACCCAGTACTTC. Its translation is CASSPLLAATQETQYF.

This clone was counted a single time. The V gene is TRBV7-3, the J gene TRBJ2-3; perhaps TRBD2 as D (6 bases). The germline V gene has CDR1 SGHTA and CDR2 FQGTGA. The CDR3 is made up of 17 amino acids. Trimming shortened V by 2 bases and J by 0 bases, and 15 bases separated the two germline ends. CDR3 loop: CASSLHPSGSSTDTQYF. CDR3 DNA: TGTGCCAGCAGCTTACACCCAAGCGGGTCTAGCACAGATACGCAGTATTTT.

This clone was seen only once. The V gene is TRBV6-1, the J gene TRBJ2-1; TRBD2 matches at 11 bases. Looked up from germline, CDR1 is MNHNS and CDR2 is SASEGT. There are 16 residues in the CDR3. After removal of 0 bases from V and 8 bases from J, the junction contained 6 bases not matched to a gene. The CDR3 DNA follows: TGTGCCAGCAGTGAAGCGTTTGGGACTAGCGGCGATGAGCAGTTCTTC. As protein: CASSEAFGTSGDEQFF.

The chain carries TRBV5-8 and TRBJ2-1; 7 bases are shared with TRBD1. J gave up 15 bases and V 4 bases, and 4 bases lay outside the gene matches. Germline V CDR1 and CDR2: SGHTS, YDEGEE. The CDR3 is 10 amino acids. CDR3 loop: CASSATGLFF. In nucleotides, the CDR3 is TGTGCCAGCAGCGCGACAGGGCTGTTCTTC.

As regards this clone: Other DNA sequences within the sample encode an identical CDR3. V is TRBV2 and J is TRBJ1-2; 10 nucleotides agree with TRBD1. The V gene end was trimmed by 6 bases and the J gene end by 11 bases; junction bases not matched to a gene: 12. The CDR3 sequence is 14 residues long. Germline V CDR1 and CDR2: SNHLY, FYNNEI. CDR3 protein: CASSPRTGGVGYTF. The CDR3 DNA is TGTGCCAGCAGCCCCAGGACAGGGGGAGTTGGTTACACCTTC.

J is TRBJ2-1 and V is TRBV6-5; 7 bases fit TRBD1. Unmatched junction bases numbered 6, after V lost 6 bases and J lost 4 bases. This CDR3 has 14 residues. Germline V gene sequence: CDR1 MNHEY, CDR2 SVGAGI. The CDR3 protein is CASRSGTVYNEQFF. The CDR3 nucleotides read TGTGCCAGCAGATCCGGGACAGTATACAATGAGCAGTTCTTC.

The V and J genes are TRBV13 and TRBJ1-1, with D hard to call. CDR3 length: 14 amino acids. The ends were cut back, 1 base at V and 3 bases at J, with 9 bases in the middle. The germline V gene has CDR1 PRHDT and CDR2 FYEKMQ (reference sequence). Here the CDR3 reads CASSLERGDTEAFF. The CDR3 coding sequence is TGTGCCAGCAGCTTAGAGCGGGGAGACACTGAAGCTTTCTTT.

V and J are TRBV5-4 and TRBJ2-5; 7 bases are a match to TRBD1. The J call is in doubt because the DNA end fits TRBJ2-7 better. Germline V lookup: CDR1 SGHNT, CDR2 YYREEE (reference sequence). The CDR3 has 14 amino acids. CDR3 residues: CASSSGQKAYEQYF. The CDR3 DNA follows: TGTGCCAGCAGCTCGGGACAGAAGGCCTACGAGCAGTACTTC.

This clone has a handful of counts. The J gene is TRBJ1-5, the V gene TRBV6-5, with 11 bases that match TRBD1. The CDR3 sequence is 15 residues long. CDR1 MNHEY and CDR2 SVGAGI come from the germline V gene. V was clipped by 8 bases and J by 3 bases; unmatched bases: 6. The CDR3 loop is CASRGTGGSNQPQHF. CDR3 in DNA: TGTGCCAGCCGTGGGACAGGGGGTTCCAATCAGCCCCAGCATTTT.

The genes are TRBV20-1 and TRBJ2-3; D ambiguous. CDR1 is DFQATT and CDR2 is SNEGSKA in the germline V gene (reference sequence). The CDR3 covers 11 residues. This chain's CDR3 is CSLTLGDTQYF. CDR3 DNA: TGCAGCCTCACCCTAGGAGATACGCAGTATTTT.

The chain uses TRBV5-5 and TRBJ2-3, with 12 bases aligning to TRBD1. Germline values: CDR1 SGHKS, CDR2 YYEKEE (reference sequence). This CDR3 contains 15 residues. V was clipped by 6 bases and J by 6 bases; unmatched bases: 8. CDR3 in amino acids: CASTTGTGGGDTQYF. The CDR3 DNA sequence: TGTGCCAGCACCACCGGGACAGGGGGCGGGGATACGCAGTATTTT. Combining the CDR3 with reference TRBV5-5 and TRBJ2-3 gives the whole variable domain DAGVTQSPTHLIKTRGQQVTLRCSPISGHKSVSWYQQVLGQGPQFIFQYYEKEERGRGNFPDRFSARQFPNYSSELNVNALLLGDSALYLCASTTGTGGGDTQYFGPGTRLTVL.

This sequence joins TRBV30 and TRBJ2-6; 9 bases match TRBD1. There are 15 residues in the CDR3. The ends lost 6 bases at V and 2 bases at J; junction bases unmatched: 5. CDR1 and CDR2 from the germline V gene are GTSNPN and SVGIG (reference sequence). The CDR3 nucleotides read TGTGCCTGTCACAGGGGGCTGACTGGGGCCAACGTCCTGACTTTC. Encoded protein: CACHRGLTGANVLTF.

Only one count was recorded for this clone. This chain joins TRBV28 and TRBJ2-4; 7 nucleotides align to TRBD1. V shed 6 bases and J 6 bases; nucleotides not matched to a gene: 5. The CDR3 spans 13 residues. Germline CDR1 MDHEN, CDR2 SYDVKM. In DNA form, the CDR3 reads TGTGCCAGCAGCAAAGGGACAGCAAACATTCAGTACTTC. It specifies CASSKGTANIQYF.

V and J are TRBV15 and TRBJ2-7; D not certain. V dropped 2 bases and J dropped 7 bases, with 6 bases sitting between them. The CDR3 sequence is 11 residues long. Germline CDR1 is LNHNV and CDR2 is YYDKDF (reference sequence). CDR3: CATSRNGEQYF. DNA of the CDR3: TGTGCCACCAGCAGAAACGGGGAGCAGTACTTC. The full variable domain, in which reference TRBV15 and TRBJ2-7 provide the parts outside the CDR3, is DAMVIQNPRYQVTQFGKPVTLSCSQTLNHNVMYWYQQKSSQAPKLLFHYYDKDFNNEADTPDNFQSRRPNTSFCFLDIRSPGLGDTAMYLCATSRNGEQYFGPGTRLTVT.

The CDR3 DNA follows: TGCGCCAGCAGCCAAGTGAGCTGGGAGACCCAGTACTTC. Translation gives CASSQVSWETQYF. V usage is TRBV4-1 and J usage is TRBJ2-5; D is unclear. The CDR3 has 13 amino acids. Germline CDR1 and CDR2: MGHRA and YSYEKL. The V end lost 1 base, the J end lost 5 bases, and 8 bases lay between the germline ends.

The chain employs TRBV5-1 and TRBJ2-5; D possibly corresponds to TRBD1 (6 bases). Germline CDR1 reads SGHRS; CDR2 reads YFSETQ. V was pared by 1 base and J by 4 bases, with 14 bases between. The CDR3 runs to 15 residues. CDR3 DNA sequence: TGCGCCAGCAGCTTGACAGGGTCTCTTCGAGAGACCCAGTACTTC. This codes for CASSLTGSLRETQYF. Full variable domain (outside the CDR3, taken from reference TRBV5-1 and TRBJ2-5): KAGVTQTPRYLIKTRGQQVTLSCSPISGHRSVSWYQQTPGQGLQFLFEYFSETQRNKGNFPGRFSGRQFSNSRSEMNVSTLELGDSALYLCASSLTGSLRETQYFGPGTRLLVL.

V gene TRBV5-6 combines with J gene TRBJ2-5; D possibly corresponds to TRBD1 (6 bases). CDR1 SGHDT and CDR2 YYEEEE come from the germline V gene. V lost 0 bases, J lost 6 bases, and 24 bases lay in between. This CDR3 spans 18 amino acids. CDR3 sequence: CASSLGGAGAGFVKTQYF. The CDR3 nucleotides read TGTGCCAGCAGCTTGGGTGGAGCAGGGGCCGGCTTTGTTAAGACCCAGTACTTC.

The chain recombines TRBV15 with TRBJ2-1; D is unresolved. The length of the CDR3 is 16 residues. The V gene lost 3 bases and the J gene lost 5 bases, with 17 bases spanning the gap. Germline assignment: CDR1 LNHNV and CDR2 YYDKDF (reference sequence). The CDR3 is CATSRWSGLTNNEQFF. CDR3 coding DNA: TGTGCCACCAGCAGGTGGTCGGGTCTAACCAACAATGAGCAGTTCTTC.

The chain carries TRBV4-3 and TRBJ1-6; no reliable D call. The CDR3 has 14 amino acids. Trimming took off 4 bases at V and 6 bases at J, with 10 bases between the two ends. CDR1 LGHNA and CDR2 YSLEER come from the germline V gene. CDR3 amino acids: CASSPLRSNSPLHF. DNA for the CDR3: TGCGCCAGCAGCCCCCTCCGGAGTAATTCACCCCTCCACTTT.

This clone was detected only a few times. The rearrangement uses TRBV10-1 and TRBJ2-7; 10 bases agree with TRBD2. Germline CDR1 is WNHNN and CDR2 is SYGVQD (reference sequence). The CDR3 spans 18 residues. The V gene end was trimmed by 0 bases and the J gene end by 1 base; junction bases not matched to a gene: 9. CDR3 sequence: CASSESLASGSVSYEQYF. CDR3 coding DNA: TGCGCCAGCAGTGAGTCGTTGGCTAGCGGGAGTGTGTCCTACGAGCAGTACTTC.